These 28 T cell receptor beta chains share one sample of origin, sequenced in a study of T cell responses to AZD1222 COVID-19 vaccine. Generated by immunoSEQ multiplex PCR, the TCRdb table keeps only in-frame clones and is missing some. The top ten hold roughly a tenth of the sample, which has under 60,000 clones, around 80% seen once. This specimen was peripheral blood, taken on day 0 of AZD1222 vaccination. All receptors derive from an adult in good health.

This chain connects TRBV28 to TRBJ1-2; D gene ambiguous. The V and J ends lost 2 bases and 5 bases respectively, with 15 bases between them. The CDR3 spans 15 residues. The germline CDR1 and CDR2 sequences are MDHEN and SYDVKM. This CDR3 is CASSLIARVRYGYTF. Written as DNA, the CDR3 is TGTGCCAGCAGTTTAATCGCGCGGGTCCGGTATGGCTACACCTTC.

The chain uses TRBV6-6 and TRBJ1-2, with 7 bases that match TRBD1. V gave up 0 bases and J gave up 4 bases; unmatched junction bases: 8. CDR3 length: 16 residues. Looked up from germline, CDR1 is MNHNY and CDR2 is SVGAGI (reference sequence). This CDR3 reads CASSYSTRDSSYGYTF. The CDR3 bases are TGTGCCAGCAGTTACTCGACCCGGGACAGCTCCTATGGCTACACCTTC.

The V and J genes are TRBV19 and TRBJ1-1; 9 bases are shared with TRBD1. The CDR3 is 15 residues long. J gave up 5 bases and V 5 bases, and 9 bases lay outside the gene matches. The germline V gene has CDR1 LNHDA and CDR2 SQIVND (reference sequence). The CDR3 sequence is CASSGGTGYVTEAFF. The CDR3 DNA reads TGTGCCAGTAGTGGCGGGACAGGGTACGTTACTGAAGCTTTCTTT.

The chain employs TRBV30 and TRBJ1-1; possible D gene TRBD1, 6 bases. V gave up 4 bases and J gave up 1 base, with 10 bases separating them. In germline, CDR1 is GTSNPN, CDR2 SVGIG (reference sequence). The CDR3 has 13 residues. Here the CDR3 reads CAWKPGANTEAFF. In nucleotides, the CDR3 is TGTGCCTGGAAACCGGGGGCGAACACTGAAGCTTTCTTT.

V gene TRBV6-5 combines with J gene TRBJ1-2; 10 bases match TRBD1. The CDR3 sequence is 14 residues long. Germline values: CDR1 MNHEY, CDR2 SVGAGI. Trimming removed 6 bases from V and 7 bases from J; junction bases left unmatched: 8. CDR3 DNA: TGTGCCAGCAGGCCCGGGACAGGGGACGTTGGCTACACCTTC. Protein: CASRPGTGDVGYTF.

This chain links TRBV6-2 or TRBV6-3 with TRBJ2-7, with 7 bases matching TRBD1. The J segment lost 3 bases and the V segment lost 0 bases, leaving 5 bases of the junction unmatched. Germline V gene data show CDR1 as MNHEY and CDR2 as SVGEGT. This CDR3 is 15 amino acids long. CDR3 in DNA: TGTGCCAGCAGTTACTCAGTACAGGGGATCTACGAGCAGTACTTC. This encodes CASSYSVQGIYEQYF.

This chain joins TRBV7-2 and TRBJ1-1; 8 bases match TRBD1. Germline trimming cut 7 bases from V and 11 bases from J; bases unmatched to any gene: 12. CDR3 length: 13 amino acids. The germline V gene has CDR1 SGHTA and CDR2 FQGNSA. CDR3 sequence reads: CASTRDRGEAAFF. The CDR3 coding sequence is TGTGCCAGCACTAGAGACAGGGGTGAGGCGGCTTTCTTT.

V and J are TRBV19 and TRBJ2-1, with TRBD2 matching 10 bases. V gave up 1 base and J gave up 8 bases; unmatched junction bases: 5. The germline gives CDR1 LNHDA, CDR2 SQIVND (reference sequence). This CDR3 has 15 residues. CDR3 nucleotide sequence: TGTGCCAGTAGTATAGGTCTAGCGGGGGTCGATGAGCAGTTCTTC. This gives the protein CASSIGLAGVDEQFF.

V is TRBV14 and J is TRBJ1-1, with 7 bases aligning to TRBD1. This CDR3 is built from 16 residues. With 0 bases clipped from V and 4 bases from J, the junction kept 8 bases outside the gene matches. Germline V CDR1 and CDR2: SGHDN, FVKESK. This CDR3 is CASSQDWWQGVTEAFF. For the CDR3, the DNA is TGTGCCAGCAGCCAAGATTGGTGGCAGGGGGTCACTGAAGCTTTCTTT.

The chain couples TRBV2 to TRBJ1-1; unclear D gene. CDR1 SNHLY and CDR2 FYNNEI come from the germline V gene. The CDR3 has 11 amino acids. The V end was cut by 2 bases, the J end by 8 bases, with 6 bases between. The CDR3 sequence is CASSEWREAFF. The CDR3 region has the DNA TGTGCCAGCAGTGAATGGCGCGAAGCTTTCTTT.

V is TRBV30 and J is TRBJ2-7; D gene unclear. Germline loops: CDR1 GTSNPN, CDR2 SVGIG (reference sequence). The CDR3 contains 11 residues. Trimming stripped 0 bases from V and 4 bases from J, with 4 bases between. The CDR3 here is CAWSVGYEQYF. The CDR3 nucleotides are TGTGCCTGGAGTGTGGGTTACGAGCAGTACTTC.

The gene calls are TRBV12-3 or TRBV12-4 and TRBJ1-1, with D uncertain. This CDR3 has 13 amino acids. V dropped 6 bases and J dropped 3 bases, with 11 bases sitting between them. The DNA of the CDR3 is TGTGCCAGCAGCCCACGTAGGGACACTGAAGCTTTCTTT. It is translated as CASSPRRDTEAFF.

The chain recombines TRBV12-5 with TRBJ1-1; a possible D gene is TRBD1 (6 bases). Germline V gene sequence: CDR1 LGHNT, CDR2 FRNRAP. The CDR3 has 14 residues. V lost 1 base, J lost 0 bases, and 6 bases lay in between. The CDR3 region is CASGLGQVNTEAFF. CDR3 nucleotide sequence: TGTGCTAGTGGTTTGGGACAGGTGAACACTGAAGCTTTCTTT.

The V call is TRBV9, the J call TRBJ2-7; the match to TRBD1 covers 9 bases. Germline V CDR1 and CDR2: SGDLS, YYNGEE. V was pared by 2 bases and J by 5 bases, with 14 bases of the junction left unmatched. The CDR3 consists of 17 residues. This CDR3 is CASSVGTNGQGIDEQYF. The CDR3 region has the DNA TGTGCCAGCAGCGTGGGGACCAATGGACAGGGGATAGACGAGCAGTACTTC.

The chain recombines TRBV7-7 with TRBJ2-5, with no clear D. Germline V gives CDR1 SSHAT, CDR2 FNYEAQ (reference sequence). V was clipped by 4 bases and J by 0 bases, with 3 bases between them. The CDR3 runs to 12 residues. CDR3 loop: CASSYNQETQYF. As DNA, the CDR3 is TGTGCCAGCAGCTATAACCAAGAGACCCAGTACTTC.

This chain links TRBV5-1 with TRBJ2-5, with 11 nucleotides matching TRBD2. The germline gives CDR1 SGHRS, CDR2 YFSETQ. Trimming at V came to 4 bases and at J to 5 bases, leaving 4 bases not matched to a gene. The CDR3 sequence is 14 residues long. CDR3 nucleotide sequence: TGCGCCAGCAGCCGTAGCGGGAGGGCCGAGACCCAGTACTTC. Its protein product is CASSRSGRAETQYF.

This chain connects TRBV29-1 to TRBJ2-1; 10 positions match TRBD2. CDR1 SQVTM and CDR2 ANQGSEA come from the germline V gene. This CDR3 contains 15 residues. Losses at the gene ends were 1 base for V and 2 bases for J; bases not matched to a gene: 2. CDR3 residues: CSVEGTSGAYNEQFF. The CDR3 bases are TGCAGCGTTGAAGGTACTAGCGGGGCCTACAATGAGCAGTTCTTC.

The CDR3 region has the DNA TGTGCCAGCTCATCTAGACTAGCGGGAGGTAACACAGATACGCAGTATTTT. It encodes CASSSRLAGGNTDTQYF. The V call is TRBV18, the J call TRBJ2-3; TRBD2 aligns across 13 bases. V lost 5 bases to trimming and J lost 2 bases; unmatched junction nucleotides: 7. CDR3 length equals 17 residues. Germline V gene sequence: CDR1 KGHSH, CDR2 LQKENI.

A few counts support this clone. The J gene is TRBJ1-5, the V gene TRBV28, with D possibly being TRBD1 (5 bases). Germline CDR1 reads MDHEN; CDR2 reads SYDVKM. Trimming took 6 bases from V and 0 from J, leaving 12 bases between them. The CDR3 runs 15 residues. The CDR3 coding sequence is TGTGCCAGCAGGTACGGGACGGATAGCAATCAGCCCCAGCATTTT. It translates to CASRYGTDSNQPQHF.

The chain joins TRBV6-1 to TRBJ1-2; D unclear. The CDR3 has 14 amino acids. V lost 0 bases and J 6 bases, leaving 11 bases between the germline ends. From germline, CDR1 is MNHNS and CDR2 SASEGT. CDR3 DNA sequence: TGTGCCAGCAGTGAAGCAAGTCAGGCAGATGGCTACACCTTC. This codes for CASSEASQADGYTF.

With respect to this clone: One junction end disagrees with the germline gene, perhaps due to a read error. The rearrangement joins TRBV6-6 to TRBJ2-1, with 10 bases identical to TRBD2. Germline CDR1 is MNHNY and CDR2 is SVGAGI (reference sequence). The CDR3 has 15 amino acids. The CDR3 is CASSYERGGYNVQFF. The CDR3 DNA sequence: TGTGCCAGCAGTTACGAGCGGGGGGGCTACAATGTGCAGTTCTTC.

This chain links TRBV7-2 with TRBJ2-5, with 10 nucleotides matching TRBD1. Trimming at V came to 3 bases and at J to 6 bases, leaving 7 bases not matched to a gene. Germline V gives CDR1 SGHTA, CDR2 FQGNSA. This CDR3 comprises 15 residues. CDR3 in DNA: TGTGCCAGCAGCTTGCGGGACAGGGGTGGAAAGACCCAGTACTTC. It encodes CASSLRDRGGKTQYF.

This clone occurred a few times. The V gene is TRBV6-4, the J gene TRBJ2-2; D call uncertain. Trimming took off 7 bases at V and 2 bases at J, with 11 bases between the two ends. There are 14 residues in the CDR3. Germline V gene data show CDR1 as MRHNA and CDR2 as SNTAGT. The CDR3 nucleotides read TGTGCCAGCACCGTCAGCGCCAACACCGGGGAGCTGTTTTTT. Protein: CASTVSANTGELFF.

The V call is TRBV7-2, the J call TRBJ2-5, with D tentatively TRBD1 (6 bases). The length of the CDR3 is 14 residues. Trimming took 4 bases from V and 4 from J, leaving 13 bases between them. Germline loops: CDR1 SGHTA, CDR2 FQGNSA. In DNA form, the CDR3 reads TGTGCCAGCAGCTACAGGGTGGGCCCAGAGACCCAGTACTTC. Translating it yields CASSYRVGPETQYF. The entire variable domain, with the rest obtained from reference TRBV7-2 and TRBJ2-5, is as follows: GAGVSQSPSNKVTEKGKDVELRCDPISGHTALYWYRQSLGQGLEFLIYFQGNSAPDKSGLPSDRFSAERTGGSVSTLTIQRTQQEDSAVYLCASSYRVGPETQYFGPGTRLLVL.

V usage is TRBV18 and J usage is TRBJ1-5, with D uncertain. Germline-derived CDR1 and CDR2 are KGHSH and LQKENI. This CDR3 has 14 residues. The V end lost 2 bases, the J end lost 3 bases, and 8 bases lay between the germline ends. The CDR3 nucleotides are TGTGCCAGCTCACCAGGGAGGAACAATCAGCCCCAGCATTTT. Its translation is CASSPGRNNQPQHF.

This sequence joins TRBV6-5 and TRBJ1-4; a weak D match, TRBD1 (5 bases). The CDR3 length is 14 residues. Trimming removed 6 bases at V and 7 bases at J, with 15 bases between. The germline gives CDR1 MNHEY, CDR2 SVGAGI. CDR3 sequence reads: CASRRGRATEKLFF. CDR3 DNA: TGTGCCAGCAGGAGGGGCAGGGCAACTGAAAAACTGTTTTTT.

J is TRBJ2-3 and V is TRBV5-6, with TRBD1 identical over 8 bases. Germline V gene sequence: CDR1 SGHDT, CDR2 YYEEEE. Trimming took 0 bases from V and 1 from J; bases not matched to a gene: 1. This CDR3 has 15 residues. The CDR3 sequence is CASSLAGQGTDTQYF. CDR3 DNA: TGTGCCAGCAGCTTGGCGGGACAGGGCACAGATACGCAGTATTTT.

J is TRBJ1-2 and V is TRBV7-2, with D tentatively TRBD1 (6 bases). Germline loops: CDR1 SGHTA, CDR2 FQGNSA. The V end was cut by 5 bases, the J end by 2 bases, with 15 bases between. This CDR3 has 15 residues. As DNA, the CDR3 is TGTGCCAGCAGCGTTAGGGGGGGGCAAAACTATGGCTACACCTTC. Encoded protein: CASSVRGGQNYGYTF.